These 26 T cell receptor beta chains originate from one sample sequenced in a study of beta chain features in type 1 diabetes. Sequenced material consisted of expressed TCRB transcripts (all of the isolated RNA was reverse transcribed). Here immunoSEQ multiplex PCR was the method, and the copy in TCRdb shows in-frame clones only, minus some. The sample gives under 300,000 clones, about 26% of which show up once; 3.5% to 4.5% is in the top ten. The sequencing input was central memory CD4+ T cells from blood. These receptor sequences come from a man aged 25-45 years in good health.

In this sample, this clone turned up a few times. The J gene is TRBJ2-7, the V gene TRBV5-1, with 7 bases lining up with TRBD1. This CDR3 is 15 amino acids long. After removal of 4 bases from V and 5 bases from J, the junction contained 12 bases not matched to a gene. Germline V gives CDR1 SGHRS, CDR2 YFSETQ. The CDR3 nucleotides are TGCGCCAGCAGCACCGGACAGGCTCGGGTTGACGAGCAGTACTTC. Protein product: CASSTGQARVDEQYF.

The chain joins TRBV30 to TRBJ1-5, with D possibly matching TRBD1 (5 bases). V gave up 3 bases and J gave up 7 bases, with 13 bases separating them. Germline values: CDR1 GTSNPN, CDR2 SVGIG (reference sequence). The CDR3 extends over 13 amino acids. The CDR3 spells CAWSSGQEQPQHF. CDR3 nucleotide sequence: TGTGCCTGGAGCTCAGGGCAGGAACAGCCCCAGCATTTT.

DNA of the CDR3: TGTGCCAGCAGTGCCCTTCGACAGGGAGAGACCCAGTACTTC. This translates into CASSALRQGETQYF. The chain is built from TRBV2 and TRBJ2-5; 7 nucleotides match TRBD1. V dropped 4 bases and J dropped 4; count of bases not matched to a gene: 6. CDR3 size: 14 residues. The V gene's germline CDR1 is SNHLY and CDR2 FYNNEI.

The CDR3 nucleotides are TGTGCCAGCAGCTTAGGCCGCGCAGCCAAAAACATTCAGTACTTC. This gives the protein CASSLGRAAKNIQYF. The chain couples TRBV7-2 to TRBJ2-4, with D hard to call. The CDR3 is 15 residues long. The germline V and J ends were trimmed by 1 base and 0 bases, with 7 bases remaining between them. CDR1 and CDR2 (germline): SGHTA, FQGNSA.

The chain couples TRBV7-2 to TRBJ2-1, with D tentatively TRBD2 (6 bases). V was clipped by 1 base and J by 6 bases, with 13 bases between them. The germline gives CDR1 SGHTA, CDR2 FQGNSA. The CDR3 is 15 residues long. CDR3 residues: CASSLDWAGTNEQFF. Here the CDR3 DNA reads TGTGCCAGCAGCTTAGATTGGGCGGGAACCAATGAGCAGTTCTTC.

The gene calls are TRBV28 and TRBJ2-7, with D perhaps being TRBD1 or TRBD2 (5 bases each). The CDR3 is 14 residues long. V shed 8 bases and J shed 0 bases, with 14 bases lying between them. The germline CDR1 and CDR2 sequences are MDHEN and SYDVKM. The CDR3 is CASRRSGPSYEQYF. DNA of the CDR3: TGTGCCAGCCGCCGTTCGGGACCCTCCTACGAGCAGTACTTC.

V is TRBV30 and J is TRBJ1-2; a weak D match, TRBD1 (6 bases). Germline CDR1 GTSNPN, CDR2 SVGIG (reference sequence). With 2 bases removed from V and 5 bases from J, the gap between germline ends came to 12 bases. The CDR3 is 13 amino acids. CDR3 loop: CAWSTGIRYGYTF. CDR3 DNA sequence: TGTGCCTGGAGTACAGGGATTCGGTATGGCTACACCTTC.

V usage is TRBV29-1 and J usage is TRBJ2-7, with D unclear. The CDR3 consists of 12 residues. The V end lost 4 bases, the J end lost 1 base, and 8 bases lay between the germline ends. In germline, CDR1 is SQVTM, CDR2 ANQGSEA. CDR3 amino acids: CSVVLPSYEQYF. In DNA, the CDR3 is TGCAGCGTTGTCCTCCCTTCCTACGAGCAGTACTTC.

In its sample, this clone was seen a few times. V usage is TRBV5-1 and J usage is TRBJ1-3; D not certain. Germline CDR1 and CDR2: SGHRS and YFSETQ. This CDR3 comprises 13 residues. Trimming took off 0 bases at V and 8 bases at J, with 9 bases between the two ends. The CDR3 region is CASSLDSEYTIYF. The CDR3 DNA is TGCGCCAGCAGCTTGGACTCGGAGTACACCATATATTTT. The whole variable domain, filled in from reference TRBV5-1 and TRBJ1-3, reads KAGVTQTPRYLIKTRGQQVTLSCSPISGHRSVSWYQQTPGQGLQFLFEYFSETQRNKGNFPGRFSGRQFSNSRSEMNVSTLELGDSALYLCASSLDSEYTIYFGEGSWLTVV.

In its sample, this clone was seen many times. This chain links TRBV14 with TRBJ2-1, with D tentatively TRBD1 or TRBD2 (5 bases each). The V gene's germline CDR1 is SGHDN and CDR2 FVKESK. V lost 5 bases to trimming and J lost 5 bases, with 13 bases between them. The CDR3 covers 14 residues. Here the CDR3 reads CASSGDGLHNEQFF. The DNA of the CDR3 is TGTGCCAGCAGCGGGGACGGCCTACACAATGAGCAGTTCTTC.

Points on this clone: One end of the junction is discordant with germline, which a read error may explain. The chain uses TRBV7-2 and TRBJ1-2, with D tentatively TRBD1 (5 bases). Per the germline V gene, CDR1 is SGHTA and CDR2 is FQGNSA. CDR3 length: 11 residues. This CDR3 is CASWRRGGPAF. The DNA for the CDR3 is TGTGCCAGCTGGAGGCGGGGCGGTCCGGCCTTC.

This chain's CDR3 is CASGRTEQETQYF. The CDR3 DNA follows: TGTGCCAGCGGGAGGACGGAACAAGAGACCCAGTACTTC. This sequence joins TRBV2 and TRBJ2-5, with D possibly TRBD2 on 6 matching bases. This CDR3 spans 13 amino acids. Trimming stripped 8 bases from V and 2 bases from J, with 12 bases between. Germline V CDR1 and CDR2: SNHLY, FYNNEI.

The chain joins TRBV28 to TRBJ2-6; no firm D call. CDR1 and CDR2 from the germline V gene are MDHEN and SYDVKM. Trimming removed 1 base at V and 2 bases at J, with 3 bases between. This CDR3 is built from 14 residues. DNA of the CDR3: TGTGCCAGCAGTTTATTCGCTGGGGCCAACGTCCTGACTTTC. Its protein product is CASSLFAGANVLTF.

The chain carries TRBV2 and TRBJ1-1; 9 positions agree with TRBD1. The CDR3 length is 15 residues. V was clipped by 8 bases and J by 1 base; unmatched bases: 8. Looked up from germline, CDR1 is SNHLY and CDR2 is FYNNEI. This CDR3 is CASQTGGVGNTEAFF. CDR3 sequence (DNA): TGTGCCAGCCAGACAGGGGGAGTTGGGAACACTGAAGCTTTCTTT.

The genes are TRBV7-9 and TRBJ2-1; TRBD2 matches at 13 bases. The germline gives CDR1 SEHNR, CDR2 FQNEAQ (reference sequence). The V gene end was trimmed by 6 bases and the J gene end by 6 bases; junction bases not matched to a gene: 8. The CDR3 totals 16 residues. The DNA for the CDR3 is TGTGCCAGCAGGGTCTTACTAGCGGGAGGGCCCAATGAGCAGTTCTTC. Translation: CASRVLLAGGPNEQFF. Complete variable domain (other parts from reference TRBV7-9 and TRBJ2-1): DTGVSQNPRHKITKRGQNVTFRCDPISEHNRLYWYRQTLGQGPEFLTYFQNEAQLEKSRLLSDRFSAERPKGSFSTLEIQRTEQGDSAMYLCASRVLLAGGPNEQFFGPGTRLTVL.

Concerning this clone: Other DNA sequences from this sample encode an identical CDR3 as well. CDR3 sequence reads: CASSLGAGVGYGYTF. As DNA, the CDR3 is TGTGCCAGCAGCTTAGGGGCAGGCGTGGGCTATGGCTACACCTTC. This chain joins TRBV11-2 and TRBJ1-2; D is uncertain. Germline CDR1 and CDR2: SGHAT and FQNNGV. This CDR3 spans 15 amino acids. V was shortened by 1 base and J by 4 bases, with 13 bases between the two germline ends.

This clone has a handful of counts. This chain connects TRBV25-1 to TRBJ1-4; D remains unclear. Germline values: CDR1 MGHDK, CDR2 SYGVNS. There are 11 residues in the CDR3. V was shortened by 3 bases and J by 11 bases, with 7 bases between the two germline ends. In DNA, the CDR3 is TGTGCCAGCAGTGATGGGATTAAACTGTTTTTT. Translated, it gives CASSDGIKLFF. The full variable domain, completed using reference TRBV25-1 and TRBJ1-4, is EADIYQTPRYLVIGTGKKITLECSQTMGHDKMYWYQQDPGMELHLIHYSYGVNSTEKGDLSSESTVSRIRTEHFPLTLESARPSHTSQYLCASSDGIKLFFGSGTQLSVL.

The table lists this clone with a few counts. The gene calls are TRBV30 and TRBJ2-7; 8 bases are shared with TRBD2. The length of the CDR3 is 13 residues. The trim removed 2 bases at V and 6 bases at J, leaving 6 bases unmatched. The germline V gene has CDR1 GTSNPN and CDR2 SVGIG (reference sequence). This CDR3 reads CAWSLGGRFEQYF. As DNA, the CDR3 is TGTGCCTGGAGTCTGGGCGGGAGGTTCGAGCAGTACTTC.

V and J are TRBV7-2 and TRBJ1-2; D is unresolved. Trimming removed 5 bases from V and 4 bases from J, with 8 bases in between. This CDR3 has 12 amino acids. Germline CDR1 and CDR2: SGHTA and FQGNSA. CDR3 region: CASSTRTYGYTF. DNA for the CDR3: TGTGCCAGCAGCACAAGAACCTATGGCTACACCTTC.

V gene TRBV30 combines with J gene TRBJ1-5; no reliable D call. The CDR3 runs 14 residues. Trimming took 2 bases from V and 2 from J, leaving 10 bases between them. Per germline, CDR1 GTSNPN and CDR2 SVGIG (reference sequence). The CDR3 bases are TGTGCCTGGAGTCAACTAGTAGGCAATCAGCCCCAGCATTTT. Protein: CAWSQLVGNQPQHF.

This clone was seen just once. The chain couples TRBV28 to TRBJ1-1; no clear D gene. The CDR3 is 13 residues long. V lost 2 bases and J 0 bases, leaving 4 bases between the germline ends. Germline V gene lookup returns CDR1 MDHEN and CDR2 SYDVKM. The CDR3 reads CASSLNLNTEAFF. In nucleotides, the CDR3 is TGTGCCAGCAGTTTAAACCTGAACACTGAAGCTTTCTTT. The full variable domain, with the rest looked up from reference TRBV28 and TRBJ1-1, is DVKVTQSSRYLVKRTGEKVFLECVQDMDHENMFWYRQDPGLGLRLIYFSYDVKMKEKGDIPEGYSVSREKKERFSLILESASTNQTSMYLCASSLNLNTEAFFGQGTRLTVV.

The chain carries TRBV7-2 and TRBJ2-5, with a tentative D call TRBD1 (6 bases). V was shortened by 5 bases and J by 1 base, with 11 bases between the two germline ends. Germline V CDR1 and CDR2: SGHTA, FQGNSA. This CDR3 is 14 amino acids long. The CDR3 DNA sequence: TGTGCCAGCAGCCCAGGACAGCCCCAAGAGACCCAGTACTTC. It specifies CASSPGQPQETQYF.

V is TRBV6-5 and J is TRBJ2-7; D is unclear. The CDR3 loop spans 14 amino acids. Germline V CDR1 and CDR2: MNHEY, SVGAGI. V was clipped by 6 bases and J by 6 bases, with 18 bases between them. The CDR3 loop reads CASSPGYITGEQYF. The CDR3 region has the DNA TGTGCCAGCAGCCCGGGCTATATCACGGGCGAGCAGTACTTC.

The rearrangement uses TRBV7-2 and TRBJ2-3; the match to TRBD2 covers 8 bases. V lost 8 bases to trimming and J lost 4 bases; unmatched junction nucleotides: 8. The CDR3 has 14 residues. The germline V gene has CDR1 SGHTA and CDR2 FQGNSA. The CDR3 spells CASGIAGPPDTQYF. CDR3 nucleotide sequence: TGTGCCAGCGGAATAGCGGGACCCCCAGATACGCAGTATTTT.

This clone was detected a few times. V is TRBV4-1 and J is TRBJ2-2, with a possible D match to TRBD2 (5 bases). Trimming took off 1 base at V and 4 bases at J, with 13 bases between the two ends. From germline, CDR1 is MGHRA and CDR2 YSYEKL. This CDR3 is 16 amino acids long. In DNA form, the CDR3 reads TGCGCCAGCAGCCAAGCTACGGGAACGGGCACCGGGGAGCTGTTTTTT. It specifies CASSQATGTGTGELFF.

V gene TRBV19 combines with J gene TRBJ2-7, with D tentatively TRBD1 (5 bases). Germline loops: CDR1 LNHDA, CDR2 SQIVND (reference sequence). V dropped 9 bases and J dropped 1 base, with 10 bases sitting between them. The CDR3 extends over 12 amino acids. The CDR3 spells CASSGISYEQYF. CDR3 DNA sequence: TGTGCCAGCTCAGGGATTTCCTACGAGCAGTACTTC.